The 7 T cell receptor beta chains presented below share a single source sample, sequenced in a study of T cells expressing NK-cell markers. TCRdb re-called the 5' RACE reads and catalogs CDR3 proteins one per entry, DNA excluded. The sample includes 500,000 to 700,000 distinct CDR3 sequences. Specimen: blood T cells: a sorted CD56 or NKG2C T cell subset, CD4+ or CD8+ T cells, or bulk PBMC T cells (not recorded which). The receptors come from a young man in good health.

The CDR3: CASSSYTRSGANVLTF. The chain combines TRBV11-2 with TRBJ2-6. CDR1 is SGHAT, CDR2 FQNNGV, per germline. This CDR3 is 16 amino acids long.

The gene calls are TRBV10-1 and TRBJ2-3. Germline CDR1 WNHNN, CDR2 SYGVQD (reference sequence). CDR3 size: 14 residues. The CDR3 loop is CASSGSLATDTQYF.

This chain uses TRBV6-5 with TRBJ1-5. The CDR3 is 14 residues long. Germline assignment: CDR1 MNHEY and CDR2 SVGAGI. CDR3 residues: CASSSNWRDQPQHF.

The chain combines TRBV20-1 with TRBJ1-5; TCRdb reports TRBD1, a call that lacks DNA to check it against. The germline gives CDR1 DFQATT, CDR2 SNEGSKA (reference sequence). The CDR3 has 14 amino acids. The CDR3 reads CSAESDRGNQPQHF.

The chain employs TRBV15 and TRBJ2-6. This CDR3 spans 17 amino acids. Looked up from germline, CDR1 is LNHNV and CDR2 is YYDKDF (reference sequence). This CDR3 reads CATSRAPQGTGANVLTF.

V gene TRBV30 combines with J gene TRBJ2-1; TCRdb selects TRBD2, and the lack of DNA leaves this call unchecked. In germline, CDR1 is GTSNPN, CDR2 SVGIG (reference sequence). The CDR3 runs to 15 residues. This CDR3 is CAWSTTGGRYNEQFF. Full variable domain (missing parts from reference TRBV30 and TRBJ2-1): SQTIHQWPATLVQPVGSPLSLECTVEGTSNPNLYWYRQAAGRGLQLLFYSVGIGQISSEVPQNLSASRPQDRQFILSSKKLLLSDSGFYLCAWSTTGGRYNEQFFGPGTRLTVL.

Here the CDR3 reads CSASSLAGGLETQYF. The J gene is TRBJ2-5, the V gene TRBV20-1; no DNA is available, so the TRBD2 call from TCRdb remains unchecked. The length of the CDR3 is 15 residues. CDR1 is DFQATT, CDR2 SNEGSKA, per germline (reference sequence).